This record looks at one TCR beta chain sequence and its context. The target antigen is unknown. The data were taken from a study of cytomegalovirus exposure and HLA in healthy donors. Whole-study results and caveats: Analyses of presence and absence presupposed an approximately uniform sequencing depth across donors. In an earlier analysis, about 90% or about 30%: the productive usage of most TCR beta V segments. In the analysis, some V segments, TRBV6-2 and TRBV6-3 included, were excluded as indistinguishable. Some public TCRs appeared in many individuals, while most sequences were rare.

PCR employed 60 Vbeta and 13 Jbeta primers. Only in-frame clones appear in the TCRdb table, and some are missing; sequencing was by immunoSEQ multiplex PCR. The sample includes about 170,000 clones, 62% of them seen just once. Trimming cost V 1 base and J 1 base; bases outside gene matches: 5. The CDR3 loop spans 16 amino acids. Germline CDR1 SGHDN, CDR2 FVKESK. This sequence was found in a man between 35 and 55 years old in good health and CMV-seronegative. The genes are TRBV14 and TRBJ2-3, with 7 bases that match TRBD2. Sequencing was done on a sample of PBMCs. The CDR3 DNA follows: TGTGCCAGCAGCCAAGTTGGCGGGAGCGGCACAGATACGCAGTATTTT. Amino acid sequence: CASSQVGGSGTDTQYF.